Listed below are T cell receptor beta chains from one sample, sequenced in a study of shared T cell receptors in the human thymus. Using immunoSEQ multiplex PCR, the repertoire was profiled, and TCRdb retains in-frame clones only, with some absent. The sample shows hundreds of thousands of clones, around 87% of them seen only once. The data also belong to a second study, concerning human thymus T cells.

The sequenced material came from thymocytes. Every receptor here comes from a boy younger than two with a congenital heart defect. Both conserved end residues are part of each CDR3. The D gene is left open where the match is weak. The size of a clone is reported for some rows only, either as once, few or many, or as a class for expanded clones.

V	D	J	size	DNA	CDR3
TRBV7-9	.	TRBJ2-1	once	TGTGCCAGCAGCCCCTCCGGACAGAGCTCCTACAATGAGCAGTTCTTC	CASSPSGQSSYNEQFF
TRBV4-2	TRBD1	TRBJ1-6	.	TGTGCCAGCAGCCAAGACCCCGGGACAGGGGGCCCGAGCTCCTATAATTCACCCCTCCACTTT	CASSQDPGTGGPSSYNSPLHF
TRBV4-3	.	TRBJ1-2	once	TGCGCCAGCAGCCACATCGTGATGAGCTATGGCTACACCTTC	CASSHIVMSYGYTF
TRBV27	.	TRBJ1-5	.	TGTGCCAGCAGTTTATCCGGCGGGGGGGGGTGGAATCAGCCCCAGCATTTT	CASSLSGGGGWNQPQHF
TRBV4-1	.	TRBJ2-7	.	TGCGCCAGCAGCCAGGCGGAGGCCTCCTACGAGCAGTACTTC	CASSQAEASYEQYF
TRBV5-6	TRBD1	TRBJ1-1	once	TGTGCCAGCAGCTCGACAGGGGGTGGAACTGAAGCTTTCTTT	CASSSTGGGTEAFF
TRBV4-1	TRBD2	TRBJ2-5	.	TGCGCCAGCAGCCAAGATGGTTCGGAGACTAGCGAGATTGTCCAAGAGACCCAGTACTTC	CASSQDGSETSEIVQETQYF
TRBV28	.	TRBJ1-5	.	TGTGCCAGCAGTCCTAAGTCGGTTGAGAATCAGCCCCAGCATTTT	CASSPKSVENQPQHF
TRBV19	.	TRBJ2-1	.	TGTGCCAGTAGTATACAGAGCAGGGAAGGTGATGAGCAGTTCTTC	CASSIQSREGDEQFF
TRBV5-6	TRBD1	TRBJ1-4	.	TGTGCCAGCAGCTTGGCAGGGGGCAGGAATGAAAAACTGTTTTTT	CASSLAGGRNEKLFF
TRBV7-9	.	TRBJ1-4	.	TGTGCCAGCAGCTTAGAGGGGGAAGAACTGGCAACTAATGAAAAACTGTTTTTT	CASSLEGEELATNEKLFF
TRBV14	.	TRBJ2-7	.	TGTGCCAGCAGCCAAGGCCCCGACAGGTTTTTCTACGAGCAGTACTTC	CASSQGPDRFFYEQYF
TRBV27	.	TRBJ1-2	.	TGTGCCAGCAGTTTATCGTGGCAGGGTTGGGGCTACACCTTC	CASSLSWQGWGYTF
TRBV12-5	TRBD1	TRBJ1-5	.	TGTGCTAGTGGTTCCCGGACAGGGGCATATAGCAATCAGCCCCAGCATTTT	CASGSRTGAYSNQPQHF
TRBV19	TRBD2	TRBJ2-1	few	TGTGCCAGTAGGGATAGCGGGAGGTCCTACAATGAGCAGTTCTTC	CASRDSGRSYNEQFF
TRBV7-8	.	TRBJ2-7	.	TGTGCCAGCAGGTTGACAGGCACCTCCTACGAGCAGTACTTC	CASRLTGTSYEQYF
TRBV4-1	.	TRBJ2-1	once	TGCGCCAGCAGCCAAGATCGGAATGAGCAGTTCTTC	CASSQDRNEQFF
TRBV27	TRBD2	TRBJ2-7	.	TGTGCCAGCAGTGTCCTACTAGCGGGGAACTACGAGCAGTACTTC	CASSVLLAGNYEQYF
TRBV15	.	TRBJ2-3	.	TGTGCCACCAGCAGAGAAGGGATAGCGCAGGATAGCACAGATACGCAGTATTTT	CATSREGIAQDSTDTQYF
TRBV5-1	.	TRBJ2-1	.	TGCGCCAGCAGCTTGGACAGGGCCCAAGGGTGCAATGAGCAGTTCTTC	CASSLDRAQGCNEQFF
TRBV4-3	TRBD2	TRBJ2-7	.	TGCGCCAGCAGCCAAAGTCAGCTAGCGGACTCCTACGAGCAGTACTTC	CASSQSQLADSYEQYF
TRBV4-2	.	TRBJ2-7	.	TGTGCCAGCAGCCAAGATGGGTGGGCCTCCTACGAGCAGTACTTC	CASSQDGWASYEQYF